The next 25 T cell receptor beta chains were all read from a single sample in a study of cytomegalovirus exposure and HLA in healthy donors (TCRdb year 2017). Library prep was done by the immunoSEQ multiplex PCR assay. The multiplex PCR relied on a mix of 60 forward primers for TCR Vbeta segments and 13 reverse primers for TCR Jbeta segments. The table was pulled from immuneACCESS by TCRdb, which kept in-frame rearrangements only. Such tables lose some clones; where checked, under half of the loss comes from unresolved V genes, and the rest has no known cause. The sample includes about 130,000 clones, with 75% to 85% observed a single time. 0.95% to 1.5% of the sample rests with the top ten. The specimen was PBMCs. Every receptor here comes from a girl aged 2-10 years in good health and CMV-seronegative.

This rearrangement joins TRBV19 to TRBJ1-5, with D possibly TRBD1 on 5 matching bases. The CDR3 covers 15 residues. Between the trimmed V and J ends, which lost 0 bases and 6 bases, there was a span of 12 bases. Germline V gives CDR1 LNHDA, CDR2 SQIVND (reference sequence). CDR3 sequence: CASSIESRAPQPQHF. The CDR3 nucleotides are TGTGCCAGTAGTATAGAAAGCAGGGCCCCTCAGCCCCAGCATTTT.

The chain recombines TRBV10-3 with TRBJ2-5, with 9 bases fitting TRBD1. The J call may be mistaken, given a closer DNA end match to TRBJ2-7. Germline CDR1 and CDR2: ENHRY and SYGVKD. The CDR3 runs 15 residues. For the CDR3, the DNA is TGTGCCATCAGTGACCCGGGACAGGGCAGCTACGAGCAGTACTTC. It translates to CAISDPGQGSYEQYF.

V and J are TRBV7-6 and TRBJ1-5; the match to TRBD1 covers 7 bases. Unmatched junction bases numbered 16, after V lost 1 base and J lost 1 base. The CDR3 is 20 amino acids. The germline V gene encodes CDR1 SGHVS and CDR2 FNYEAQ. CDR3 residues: CASSLGPPPRGTESNQPQHF. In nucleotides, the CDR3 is TGTGCCAGCAGCTTAGGCCCGCCCCCCAGGGGGACGGAGAGCAATCAGCCCCAGCATTTT.

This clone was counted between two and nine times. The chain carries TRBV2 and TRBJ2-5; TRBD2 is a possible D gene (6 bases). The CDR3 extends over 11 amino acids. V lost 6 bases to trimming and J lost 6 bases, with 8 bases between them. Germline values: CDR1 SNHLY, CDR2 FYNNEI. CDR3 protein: CASREGQTQYF. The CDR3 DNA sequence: TGTGCCAGCAGGGAGGGGCAGACCCAGTACTTC.

The CDR3 sequence: CSARTRNEQFF. The DNA for the CDR3 is TGCAGTGCTCGGACTAGAAATGAGCAGTTCTTC. The chain couples TRBV20-1 to TRBJ2-1, with 7 bases fitting TRBD2. CDR1 is DFQATT, CDR2 SNEGSKA, per germline (reference sequence). V shed 5 bases, J shed 7 bases, and the junction held 2 bases outside the gene matches. This CDR3 region has 11 residues.

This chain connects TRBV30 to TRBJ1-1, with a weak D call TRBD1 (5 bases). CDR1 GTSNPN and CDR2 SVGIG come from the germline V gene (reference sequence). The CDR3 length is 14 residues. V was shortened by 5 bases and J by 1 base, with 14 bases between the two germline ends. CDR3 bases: TGTGCCTGGTCGAATAAGGGGTCGAACACTGAAGCTTTCTTT. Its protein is CAWSNKGSNTEAFF.

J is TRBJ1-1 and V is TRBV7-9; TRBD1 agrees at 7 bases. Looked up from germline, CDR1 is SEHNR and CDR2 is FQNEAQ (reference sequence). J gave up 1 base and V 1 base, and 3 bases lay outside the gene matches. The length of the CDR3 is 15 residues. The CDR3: CASSLGTGANTEAFF. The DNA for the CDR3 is TGTGCCAGCAGCTTAGGAACAGGGGCGAACACTGAAGCTTTCTTT.

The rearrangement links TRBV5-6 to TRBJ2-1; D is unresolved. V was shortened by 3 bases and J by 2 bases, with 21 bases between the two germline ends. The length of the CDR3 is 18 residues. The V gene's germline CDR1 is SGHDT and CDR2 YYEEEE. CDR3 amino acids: CASSSSPLIVEAYNEQFF. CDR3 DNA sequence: TGTGCCAGCAGCTCATCCCCCTTAATCGTAGAGGCCTACAATGAGCAGTTCTTC.

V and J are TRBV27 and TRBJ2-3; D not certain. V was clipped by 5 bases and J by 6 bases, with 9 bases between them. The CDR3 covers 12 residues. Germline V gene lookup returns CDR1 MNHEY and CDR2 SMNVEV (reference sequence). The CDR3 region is CASSPTVDTQYF. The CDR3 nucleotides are TGTGCCAGCAGTCCTACTGTGGATACGCAGTATTTT.

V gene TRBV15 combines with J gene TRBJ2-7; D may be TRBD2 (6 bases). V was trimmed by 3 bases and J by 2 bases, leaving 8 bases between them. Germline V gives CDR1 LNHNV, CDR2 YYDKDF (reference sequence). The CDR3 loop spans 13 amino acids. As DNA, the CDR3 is TGTGCCACCAGCAGGCGGGGCACCTACGAGCAGTACTTC. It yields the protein CATSRRGTYEQYF. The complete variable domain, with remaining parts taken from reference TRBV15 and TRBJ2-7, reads DAMVIQNPRYQVTQFGKPVTLSCSQTLNHNVMYWYQQKSSQAPKLLFHYYDKDFNNEADTPDNFQSRRPNTSFCFLDIRSPGLGDTAMYLCATSRRGTYEQYFGPGTRLTVT.

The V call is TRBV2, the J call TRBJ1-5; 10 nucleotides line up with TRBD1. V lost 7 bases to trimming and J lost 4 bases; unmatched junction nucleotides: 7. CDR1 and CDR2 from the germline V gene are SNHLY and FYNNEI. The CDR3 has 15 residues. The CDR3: CASKTGGPNNQPQHF. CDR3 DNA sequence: TGTGCCAGCAAGACAGGGGGCCCTAATAATCAGCCCCAGCATTTT. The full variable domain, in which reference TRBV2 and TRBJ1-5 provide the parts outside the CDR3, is EPEVTQTPSHQVTQMGQEVILRCVPISNHLYFYWYRQILGQKVEFLVSFYNNEISEKSEIFDDQFSVERPDGSNFTLKIRSTKLEDSAMYFCASKTGGPNNQPQHFGDGTRLSIL.

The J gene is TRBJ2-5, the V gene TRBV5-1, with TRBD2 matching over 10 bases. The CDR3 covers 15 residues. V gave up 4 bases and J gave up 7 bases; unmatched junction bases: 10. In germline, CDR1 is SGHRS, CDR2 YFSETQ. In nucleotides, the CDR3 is TGCGCCAGCAGCGGGGAGCTAGCGGGAGTCGGGACCCAGTACTTC. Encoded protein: CASSGELAGVGTQYF.

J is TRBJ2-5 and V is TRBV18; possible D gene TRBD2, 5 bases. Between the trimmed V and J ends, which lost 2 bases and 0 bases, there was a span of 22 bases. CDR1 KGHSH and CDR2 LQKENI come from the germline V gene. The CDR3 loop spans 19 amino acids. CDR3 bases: TGTGCCAGCTCACCATATCTGGGATCTGCGACTAAGTACCAAGAGACCCAGTACTTC. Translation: CASSPYLGSATKYQETQYF.

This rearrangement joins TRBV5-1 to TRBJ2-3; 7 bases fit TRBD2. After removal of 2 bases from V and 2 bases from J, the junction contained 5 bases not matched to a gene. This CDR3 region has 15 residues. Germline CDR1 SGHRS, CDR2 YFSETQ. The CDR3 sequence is CASSFSGRDTDTQYF. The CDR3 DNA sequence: TGCGCCAGCAGCTTTAGCGGGCGAGACACAGATACGCAGTATTTT.

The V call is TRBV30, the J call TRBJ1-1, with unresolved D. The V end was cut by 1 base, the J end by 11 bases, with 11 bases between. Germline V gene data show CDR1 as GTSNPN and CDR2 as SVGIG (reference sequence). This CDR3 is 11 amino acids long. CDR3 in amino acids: CAWSAYRDAFF. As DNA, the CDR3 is TGTGCCTGGAGTGCCTACAGAGACGCTTTCTTT.

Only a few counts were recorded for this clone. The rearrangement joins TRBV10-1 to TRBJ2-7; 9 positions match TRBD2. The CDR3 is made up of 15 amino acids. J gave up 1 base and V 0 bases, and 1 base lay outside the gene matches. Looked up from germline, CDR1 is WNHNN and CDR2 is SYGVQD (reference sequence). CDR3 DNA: TGCGCCAGCAGTGAGTCGACTAGCGGTTCCTACGAGCAGTACTTC. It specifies CASSESTSGSYEQYF.

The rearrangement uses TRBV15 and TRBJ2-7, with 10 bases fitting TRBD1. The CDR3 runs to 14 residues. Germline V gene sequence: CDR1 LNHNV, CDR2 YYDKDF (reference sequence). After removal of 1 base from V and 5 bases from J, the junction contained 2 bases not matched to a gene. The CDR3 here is CATSRVGTGDEQYF. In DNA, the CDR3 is TGTGCCACCAGCAGAGTGGGGACAGGGGACGAGCAGTACTTC.

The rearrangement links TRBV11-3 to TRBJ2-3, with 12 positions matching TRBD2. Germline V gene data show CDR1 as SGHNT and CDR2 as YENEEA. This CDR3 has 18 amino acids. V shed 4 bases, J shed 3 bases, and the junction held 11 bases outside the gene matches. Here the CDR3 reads CASSSPSTSGSVTDTQYF. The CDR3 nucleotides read TGTGCCAGCAGCTCACCATCGACTAGCGGGAGTGTAACAGATACGCAGTATTTT. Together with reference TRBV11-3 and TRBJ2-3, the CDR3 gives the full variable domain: EAGVVQSPRYKIIEKKQPVAFWCNPISGHNTLYWYLQNLGQGPELLIRYENEEAVDDSQLPKDRFSAERLKGVDSTLKIQPAELGDSAVYLCASSSPSTSGSVTDTQYFGPGTRLTVL.

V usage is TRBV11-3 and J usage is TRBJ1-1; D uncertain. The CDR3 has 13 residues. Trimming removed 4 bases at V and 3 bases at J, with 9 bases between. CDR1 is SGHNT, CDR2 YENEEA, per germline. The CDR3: CASSWTRYTEAFF. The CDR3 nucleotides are TGTGCCAGCAGCTGGACTCGGTACACTGAAGCTTTCTTT.

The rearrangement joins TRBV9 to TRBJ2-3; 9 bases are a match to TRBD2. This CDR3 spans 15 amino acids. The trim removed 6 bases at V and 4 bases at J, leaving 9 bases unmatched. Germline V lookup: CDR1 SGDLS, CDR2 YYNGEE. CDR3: CASTQSGGFADTQYF. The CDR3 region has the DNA TGTGCCAGCACGCAAAGCGGGGGGTTCGCAGATACGCAGTATTTT.

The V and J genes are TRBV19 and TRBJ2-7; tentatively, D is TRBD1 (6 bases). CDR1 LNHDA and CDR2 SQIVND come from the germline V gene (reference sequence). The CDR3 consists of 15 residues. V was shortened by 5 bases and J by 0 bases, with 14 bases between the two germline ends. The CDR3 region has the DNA TGTGCCAGTAGTGGACGGGACACCTACTCCTACGAGCAGTACTTC. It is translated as CASSGRDTYSYEQYF.

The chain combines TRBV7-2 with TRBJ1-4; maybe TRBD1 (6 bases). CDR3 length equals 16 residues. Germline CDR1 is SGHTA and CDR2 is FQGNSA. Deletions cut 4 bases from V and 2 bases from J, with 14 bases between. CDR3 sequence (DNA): TGTGCCAGCAGCTGGGAGATGACAGGCACTAATGAAAAACTGTTTTTT. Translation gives CASSWEMTGTNEKLFF.

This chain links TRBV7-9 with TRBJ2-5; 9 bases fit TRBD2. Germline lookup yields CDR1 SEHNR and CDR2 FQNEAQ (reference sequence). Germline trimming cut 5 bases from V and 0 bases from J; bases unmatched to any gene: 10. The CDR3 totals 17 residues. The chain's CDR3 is CASSPGSSGKYQETQYF. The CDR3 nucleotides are TGTGCCAGCAGCCCCGGTTCTAGCGGGAAATACCAAGAGACCCAGTACTTC.

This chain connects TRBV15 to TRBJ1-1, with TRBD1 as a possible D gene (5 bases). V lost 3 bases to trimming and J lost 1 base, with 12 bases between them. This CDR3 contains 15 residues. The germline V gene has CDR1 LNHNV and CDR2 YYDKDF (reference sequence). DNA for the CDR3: TGTGCCACCAGCAGTAACCAGGGCCCGAACACTGAAGCTTTCTTT. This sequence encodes CATSSNQGPNTEAFF.

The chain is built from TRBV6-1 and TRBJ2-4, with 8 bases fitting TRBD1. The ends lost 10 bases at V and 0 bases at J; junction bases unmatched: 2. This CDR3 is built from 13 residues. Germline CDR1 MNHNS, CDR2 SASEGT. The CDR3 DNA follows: TGTGCCATAGACAGGGGAGCCAAAAACATTCAGTACTTC. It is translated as CAIDRGAKNIQYF.